This paragraph reports one TCR beta chain. Its antigen is still unknown. Germline assignment: CDR1 SGHAT and CDR2 FQNNGV. This CDR3 spans 13 amino acids. This sample stems from a study of monozygotic twins with inflammatory bowel disease. Study-level findings and limits: Whether twins were concordant or discordant made no difference to repertoire similarity, possibly from limited power. IBD patients, compared with healthy twins, shared fewer clonotypes with others (especially with disease activity).

Following a re-call of the 5' RACE reads, TCRdb has one entry per CDR3 protein and lacks DNA. Its clone listing holds about 450,000 distinct CDR3 sequences. The chain links TRBV11-2 to TRBJ2-3; TCRdb outputs TRBD1, but without DNA this stays unchecked. This receptor was identified in a human donor with ulcerative colitis or Crohn's disease, or a healthy co-twin of an affected twin (not recorded which). The sequencing sample was made of blood. The CDR3 reads CASSWGWGDTQYF. Together with reference TRBV11-2 and TRBJ2-3, the CDR3 gives the full variable domain: EAGVAQSPRYKIIEKRQSVAFWCNPISGHATLYWYQQILGQGPKLLIQFQNNGVVDDSQLPKDRFSAERLKGVDSTLKIQPAKLEDSAVYLCASSWGWGDTQYFGPGTRLTVL.